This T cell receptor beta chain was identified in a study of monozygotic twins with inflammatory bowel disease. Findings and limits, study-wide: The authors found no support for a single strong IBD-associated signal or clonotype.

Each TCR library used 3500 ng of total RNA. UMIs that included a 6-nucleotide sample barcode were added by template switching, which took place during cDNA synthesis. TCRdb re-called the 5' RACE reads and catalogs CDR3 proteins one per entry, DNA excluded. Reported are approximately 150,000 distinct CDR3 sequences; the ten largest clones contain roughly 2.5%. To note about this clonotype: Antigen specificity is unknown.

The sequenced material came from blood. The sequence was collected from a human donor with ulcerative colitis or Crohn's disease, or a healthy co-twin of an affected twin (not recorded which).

This CDR3 reads CATSDPTSGGESTGELFF. The rearrangement uses TRBV24-1 and TRBJ2-2; absent DNA, TCRdb's TRBD2 call cannot be checked. Germline CDR1 reads KGHDR; CDR2 reads SFDVKD. The CDR3 is 18 residues long.